This TCR beta chain was found in a study of T-cell reconstitution after alpha-beta-depleted transplantation in children. The CDR3 has 15 amino acids. V was trimmed by 4 bases and J by 4 bases, leaving 16 bases between them. Using unique molecular identifiers, the investigators prepared the TCRbeta library. TCRdb reprocessed the PCR reads via MiXCR and lists one record per CDR3 protein. The sample yields roughly 190,000 distinct CDR3 sequences, roughly 15% seen once. V usage is TRBV12-3 or TRBV12-4 and J usage is TRBJ1-1; tentatively, D is TRBD1 (5 bases). The specimen comprised PBMCs from the stem cell graft donor, sampled from the stem cell graft. The TCR sequence derives from a human donor who donated a stem cell graft to a child with acute lymphoblastic leukemia. CDR3 protein: CASSSAGGGGTEAFF. CDR3 nucleotides: TGTGCCAGCAGTTCGGCGGGGGGTGGCGGCACTGAAGCTTTCTTT.